Following are 21 T cell receptor beta chains from one sample sequenced in a study of CD8 T cells in Susac syndrome. With random hexamers, roughly 0.5 to 1 ug RNA was reverse transcribed. TCRdb independently ran MiXCR on the immunoSEQ multiplex PCR reads; one entry per CDR3 protein. Seen here are 230,000 or so distinct CDR3 sequences, 95% observed once, and the top ten hold 0.08% to 0.095%. Sequenced input: CD4+ T cells from PBMCs. Receptors originate from a human donor with multiple sclerosis.

The chain employs TRBV2 and TRBJ1-2; D is possibly TRBD1 (5 bases). CDR1 is SNHLY, CDR2 FYNNEI, per germline. CDR3 size: 13 residues. With 5 bases removed from V and 8 bases from J, the gap between germline ends came to 15 bases. CDR3 loop: CASSLGPGLGYTF. The CDR3 DNA reads TGTGCCAGCAGTCTCGGACCGGGACTCGGCTACACCTTC.

The rearrangement uses TRBV12-3 or TRBV12-4 and TRBJ2-3; TRBD2 agrees at 14 bases. V lost 6 bases, J lost 1 base, and 12 bases stayed unmatched. This CDR3 has 19 residues. The CDR3 coding sequence is TGTGCCAGCAGCGACCCAGGGACTAGCGGGAGCGGAGGCACAGATACGCAGTATTTT. Protein product: CASSDPGTSGSGGTDTQYF.

This chain links TRBV5-4 with TRBJ1-2; 8 bases line up with TRBD1. J gave up 8 bases and V 6 bases, and 15 bases lay outside the gene matches. The CDR3 spans 15 residues. Germline assignment: CDR1 SGHNT and CDR2 YYREEE (reference sequence). The CDR3 loop is CASTFRDRGGRGYTF. The CDR3 DNA is TGTGCCAGCACCTTCCGTGACAGGGGTGGACGGGGCTACACCTTC.

The V and J genes are TRBV20-1 and TRBJ1-1, with TRBD1 matching 9 bases. There are 13 residues in the CDR3. Germline V CDR1 and CDR2: DFQATT, SNEGSKA (reference sequence). The ends lost 5 bases at V and 8 bases at J; junction bases unmatched: 9. CDR3 coding DNA: TGCAGTGCTGAGGTGGGACAGGGAGAGGAAGCTTTCTTT. Encoded protein: CSAEVGQGEEAFF.

J is TRBJ1-4 and V is TRBV29-1, with D perhaps TRBD1 (5 bases). The CDR3 runs to 14 residues. V lost 1 base and J lost 7, with 13 bases in between. CDR1 SQVTM and CDR2 ANQGSEA come from the germline V gene. The CDR3 is CSVEGLPGGEKLFF. CDR3 sequence (DNA): TGCAGCGTTGAAGGGCTCCCTGGGGGTGAAAAACTGTTTTTT. Variable domain in full (rest from reference TRBV29-1 and TRBJ1-4): SAVISQKPSRDICQRGTSLTIQCQVDSQVTMMFWYRQQPGQSLTLIATANQGSEATYESGFVIDKFPISRPNLTFSTLTVSNMSPEDSSIYLCSVEGLPGGEKLFFGSGTQLSVL.

V gene TRBV4-1 combines with J gene TRBJ2-4, with 11 bases that match TRBD2. This CDR3 spans 17 amino acids. The V and J ends lost 3 bases and 4 bases, in that order; junction bases with no gene match: 8. Germline CDR1 is MGHRA and CDR2 is YSYEKL. This CDR3 reads CASSHPTSGTTKNIQYF. In nucleotides, the CDR3 is TGCGCCAGCAGCCACCCGACTAGCGGGACCACTAAAAACATTCAGTACTTC.

DNA of the CDR3: TGTGCCAGCAGCCAAGAGGTGGGGGGACCGGGTTGTGAGCAGTTCTTC. Amino acids: CASSQEVGGPGCEQFF. The rearrangement joins TRBV3-1 to TRBJ2-1, with D perhaps TRBD2 (6 bases). This CDR3 comprises 16 residues. V lost 0 bases to trimming and J lost 9 bases, with 18 bases between them. Per germline, CDR1 LGHDT and CDR2 YNNKEL (reference sequence).

The V gene is TRBV5-1, the J gene TRBJ2-5; 9 bases match TRBD1. Germline assignment: CDR1 SGHRS and CDR2 YFSETQ. V lost 4 bases and J lost 1; bases outside the gene matches: 2. This CDR3 comprises 14 residues. The CDR3 DNA is TGCGCCAGCAGCCCACAGGGGGCCCAAGAGACCCAGTACTTC. It yields the protein CASSPQGAQETQYF.

V is TRBV20-1 and J is TRBJ1-5; D gene ambiguous. The V end lost 2 bases, the J end lost 5 bases, and 10 bases lay between the germline ends. This CDR3 has 13 residues. In germline, CDR1 is DFQATT, CDR2 SNEGSKA (reference sequence). The CDR3 loop is CSARSWADQPQHF. For the CDR3, the DNA is TGCAGTGCTAGATCCTGGGCCGATCAGCCCCAGCATTTT.

This clonotype has just one count. The CDR3 DNA is TGTGCCAGCAGTTTTTCTGGGGTCAATGAGCAGTTCTTC. Translated: CASSFSGVNEQFF. The chain couples TRBV12-3 or TRBV12-4 to TRBJ2-1; no clear D gene. V was cut by 3 bases and J by 6 bases, with 9 bases left in between. The CDR3 covers 13 residues.

Comments on this clonotype: A read error may account for a junction end that differs from germline. The V call is TRBV9, the J call TRBJ2-2; maybe TRBD2 (5 bases). CDR1 and CDR2 from the germline V gene are SGDLS and YYNGEE. CDR3 length: 12 residues. The CDR3 is CASSVGTGELFF. The DNA for the CDR3 is TGTGCCAGTAGCGTGGGCACCGGGGAGCTGTTTTTT.

This chain links TRBV18 with TRBJ2-2, with 10 bases matching TRBD2. The V and J ends lost 4 bases and 2 bases, in that order; junction bases with no gene match: 4. This CDR3 has 16 amino acids. Germline assignment: CDR1 KGHSH and CDR2 LQKENI. CDR3 amino acids: CASSLTSGTNTGELFF. The CDR3 DNA sequence: TGTGCCAGCTCACTTACTAGCGGGACCAACACCGGGGAGCTGTTTTTT.

V gene TRBV5-1 combines with J gene TRBJ2-1; TRBD2 matches at 15 bases. V dropped 5 bases and J dropped 8; count of bases not matched to a gene: 8. This CDR3 is built from 16 residues. The germline V gene encodes CDR1 SGHRS and CDR2 YFSETQ. Written as DNA, the CDR3 is TGCGCCAGCAGACAAGGACTAGCGGGAGGGCCACATGAGCAGTTCTTC. Amino acids: CASRQGLAGGPHEQFF.

This clonotype was detected once. The chain uses TRBV4-1 and TRBJ2-3; TRBD1 might be the D (6 bases). This CDR3 is built from 15 residues. The germline V gene has CDR1 MGHRA and CDR2 YSYEKL. Trimming pared 1 base from V and 4 bases from J, leaving 12 bases between. The CDR3 DNA sequence: TGCGCCAGCAGCCAAGGAGGGGGATGGGCAGATACGCAGTATTTT. This translates into CASSQGGGWADTQYF.

This chain uses TRBV29-1 with TRBJ2-1; D is possibly TRBD2 (5 bases). V lost 3 bases and J lost 5, with 14 bases in between. Germline-derived CDR1 and CDR2 are SQVTM and ANQGSEA. The CDR3 covers 14 residues. CDR3 residues: CSVEEVGAHNEQFF. DNA for the CDR3: TGCAGCGTTGAGGAGGTAGGTGCGCACAATGAGCAGTTCTTC.

The chain carries TRBV5-1 and TRBJ1-5, with D hard to call. This CDR3 is 13 amino acids long. The germline V gene encodes CDR1 SGHRS and CDR2 YFSETQ. The V and J ends lost 0 bases and 6 bases respectively, with 7 bases between them. CDR3: CASSLGAGQPQHF. The CDR3 DNA reads as TGCGCCAGCAGCTTGGGAGCGGGTCAGCCCCAGCATTTT.

Of note for this clonotype: One end of the junction varies from germline; a read error may be responsible. The rearrangement links TRBV6-1 to TRBJ2-1; TRBD2 matches 8 bases. The germline V gene encodes CDR1 MNHNS and CDR2 SASEGT. This CDR3 region has 13 residues. The CDR3 sequence is CASSETPGLGLIF. CDR3 in DNA: TGTGCCAGCAGTGAAACTCCGGGACTAGGTCTGATCTTC.

The chain has TRBV29-1 and TRBJ2-5; D is undetermined. The germline V and J ends were trimmed by 6 bases and 0 bases, with 14 bases remaining between them. The CDR3 is made up of 14 amino acids. The germline gives CDR1 SQVTM, CDR2 ANQGSEA. The CDR3 DNA follows: TGCAGCGTCGGACCGTCGGTTAACCAAGAGACCCAGTACTTC. The encoded protein is CSVGPSVNQETQYF. The complete variable domain, with remaining parts taken from reference TRBV29-1 and TRBJ2-5, reads SAVISQKPSRDICQRGTSLTIQCQVDSQVTMMFWYRQQPGQSLTLIATANQGSEATYESGFVIDKFPISRPNLTFSTLTVSNMSPEDSSIYLCSVGPSVNQETQYFGPGTRLLVL.

This CDR3 reads CSARVGVSYEQYF. The CDR3 DNA is TGCAGTGCTAGAGTGGGGGTCTCCTACGAGCAGTACTTC. The V and J genes are TRBV20-1 and TRBJ2-7; perhaps D is TRBD1 or TRBD2 (5 bases each). Germline V gene lookup returns CDR1 DFQATT and CDR2 SNEGSKA (reference sequence). The CDR3 loop spans 13 amino acids. V was pared by 1 base and J by 0 bases, with 7 bases between.

This sequence joins TRBV6-5 and TRBJ1-1, with D uncertain. Germline V gives CDR1 MNHEY, CDR2 SVGAGI. V gave up 3 bases and J gave up 3 bases, with 11 bases separating them. This CDR3 has 14 amino acids. For the CDR3, the DNA is TGTGCCAGCAGTTATACCCAGGCGTACACTGAAGCTTTCTTT. It is translated as CASSYTQAYTEAFF.

The rearrangement uses TRBV5-1 and TRBJ2-7, with 9 positions matching TRBD1. The junction had 12 bases not matched to a gene; V was cut back by 9 bases and J by 5 bases. Germline lookup yields CDR1 SGHRS and CDR2 YFSETQ. CDR3 length: 14 residues. The CDR3 DNA reads TGCGCCAACCTGGTTAGGACAGGGGAACACGAGCAGTACTTC. This encodes CANLVRTGEHEQYF.